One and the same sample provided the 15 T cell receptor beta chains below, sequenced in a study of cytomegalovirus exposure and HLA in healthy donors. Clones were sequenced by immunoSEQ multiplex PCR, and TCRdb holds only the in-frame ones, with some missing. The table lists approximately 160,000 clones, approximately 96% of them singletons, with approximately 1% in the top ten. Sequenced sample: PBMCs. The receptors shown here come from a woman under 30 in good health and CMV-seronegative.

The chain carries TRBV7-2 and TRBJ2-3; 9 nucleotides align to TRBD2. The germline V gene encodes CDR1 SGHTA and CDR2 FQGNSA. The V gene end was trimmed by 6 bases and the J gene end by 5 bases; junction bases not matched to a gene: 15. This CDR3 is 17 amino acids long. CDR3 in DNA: TGTGCCAGCAGGCGCGGGGTAGCGGGGGCTTTTGGAGATACGCAGTATTTT. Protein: CASRRGVAGAFGDTQYF.

The CDR3 region has the DNA TGTGCCAGCAGCGCGTTCAGGGTCAATGAGCAGTTCTTC. This encodes CASSAFRVNEQFF. The chain combines TRBV5-6 with TRBJ2-1; D might be TRBD1 (5 bases). CDR1 and CDR2 from the germline V gene are SGHDT and YYEEEE. The ends were cut back, 4 bases at V and 6 bases at J, with 11 bases in the middle. CDR3 length: 13 amino acids. Full variable domain (missing parts from reference TRBV5-6 and TRBJ2-1): DAGVTQSPTHLIKTRGQQVTLRCSPKSGHDTVSWYQQALGQGPQFIFQYYEEEERQRGNFPDRFSGHQFPNYSSELNVNALLLGDSALYLCASSAFRVNEQFFGPGTRLTVL.

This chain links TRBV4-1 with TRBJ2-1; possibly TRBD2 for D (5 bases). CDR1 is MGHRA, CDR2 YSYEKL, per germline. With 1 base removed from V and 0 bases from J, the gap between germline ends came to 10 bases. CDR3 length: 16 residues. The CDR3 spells CASSQAWESSYNEQFF. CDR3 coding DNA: TGCGCCAGCAGCCAAGCTTGGGAGAGCTCCTACAATGAGCAGTTCTTC.

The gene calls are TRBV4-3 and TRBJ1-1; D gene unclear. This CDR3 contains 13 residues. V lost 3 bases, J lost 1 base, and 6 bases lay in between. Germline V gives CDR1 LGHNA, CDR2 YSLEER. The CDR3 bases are TGCGCCAGCAGCCAGGTACAGAACACTGAAGCTTTCTTT. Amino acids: CASSQVQNTEAFF.

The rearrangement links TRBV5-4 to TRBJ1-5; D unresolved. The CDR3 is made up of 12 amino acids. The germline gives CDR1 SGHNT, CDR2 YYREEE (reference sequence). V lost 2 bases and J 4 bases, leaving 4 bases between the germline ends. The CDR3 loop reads CASSFPNQPQHF. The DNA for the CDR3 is TGTGCCAGCAGCTTCCCTAATCAGCCCCAGCATTTT.

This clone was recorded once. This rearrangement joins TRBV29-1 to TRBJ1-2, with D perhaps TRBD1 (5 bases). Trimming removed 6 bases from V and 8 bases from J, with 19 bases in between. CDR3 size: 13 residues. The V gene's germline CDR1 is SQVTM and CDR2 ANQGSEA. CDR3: CSVETRQGKGYTF. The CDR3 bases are TGCAGCGTCGAGACGCGGCAGGGTAAGGGCTACACCTTC.

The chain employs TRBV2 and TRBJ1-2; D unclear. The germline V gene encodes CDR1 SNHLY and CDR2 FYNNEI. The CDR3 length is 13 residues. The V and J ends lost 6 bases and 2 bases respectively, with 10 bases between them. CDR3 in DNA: TGTGCCAGCAGGTATACAGTGAACTATGGCTACACCTTC. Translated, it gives CASRYTVNYGYTF.

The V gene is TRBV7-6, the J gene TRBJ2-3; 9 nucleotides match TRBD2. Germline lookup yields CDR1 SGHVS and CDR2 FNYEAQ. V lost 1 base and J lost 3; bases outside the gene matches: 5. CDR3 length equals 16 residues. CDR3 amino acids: CASSLGAGGYTDTQYF. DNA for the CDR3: TGTGCCAGCAGCTTAGGAGCGGGGGGCTATACAGATACGCAGTATTTT.

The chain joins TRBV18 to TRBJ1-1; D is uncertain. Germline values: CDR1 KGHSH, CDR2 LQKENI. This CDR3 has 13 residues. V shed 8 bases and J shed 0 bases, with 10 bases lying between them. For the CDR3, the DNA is TGTGCCAGCGCCGACATTCTGAACACTGAAGCTTTCTTT. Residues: CASADILNTEAFF.

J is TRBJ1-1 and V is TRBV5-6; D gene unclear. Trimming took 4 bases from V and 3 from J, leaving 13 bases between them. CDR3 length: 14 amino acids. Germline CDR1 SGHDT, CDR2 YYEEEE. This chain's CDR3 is CASSPVRGYTEAFF. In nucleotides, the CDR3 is TGTGCCAGCAGCCCCGTGAGAGGGTACACTGAAGCTTTCTTT.

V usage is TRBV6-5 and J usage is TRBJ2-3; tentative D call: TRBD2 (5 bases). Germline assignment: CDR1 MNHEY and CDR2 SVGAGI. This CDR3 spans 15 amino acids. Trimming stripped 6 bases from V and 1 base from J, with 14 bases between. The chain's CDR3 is CASSRTRAGTDTQYF. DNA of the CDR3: TGTGCCAGCAGCAGAACTAGGGCAGGCACAGATACGCAGTATTTT.

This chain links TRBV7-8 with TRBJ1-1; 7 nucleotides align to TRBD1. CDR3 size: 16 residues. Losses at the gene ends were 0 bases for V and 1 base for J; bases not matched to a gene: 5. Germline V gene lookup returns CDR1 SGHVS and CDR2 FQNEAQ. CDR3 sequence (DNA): TGTGCCAGCAGCTTAGCGACCGGGACAGAGAACACTGAAGCTTTCTTT. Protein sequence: CASSLATGTENTEAFF. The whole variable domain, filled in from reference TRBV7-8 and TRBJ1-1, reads GAGVSQSPRYKVAKRGQDVALRCDPISGHVSLFWYQQALGQGPEFLTYFQNEAQLDKSGLPSDRFFAERPEGSVSTLKIQRTQQEDSAVYLCASSLATGTENTEAFFGQGTRLTVV.

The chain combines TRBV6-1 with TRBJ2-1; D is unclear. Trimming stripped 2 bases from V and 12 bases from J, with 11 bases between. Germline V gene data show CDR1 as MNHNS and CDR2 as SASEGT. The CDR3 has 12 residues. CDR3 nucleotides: TGTGCCAGCAGTGAACCGTCGTCTCTGCAGTTCTTC. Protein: CASSEPSSLQFF.

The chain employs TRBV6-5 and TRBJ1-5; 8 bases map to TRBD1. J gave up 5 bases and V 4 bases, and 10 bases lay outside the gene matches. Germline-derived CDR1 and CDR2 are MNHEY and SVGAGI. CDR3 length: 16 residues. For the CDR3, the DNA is TGTGCCAGCAGTTTTTTCCCGGGACAGGAGGATCAGCCCCAGCATTTT. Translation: CASSFFPGQEDQPQHF.

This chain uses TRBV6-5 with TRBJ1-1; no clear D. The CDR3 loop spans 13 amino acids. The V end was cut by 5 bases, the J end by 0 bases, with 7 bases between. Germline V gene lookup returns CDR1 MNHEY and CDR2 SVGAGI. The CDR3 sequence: CASSLTLNTEAFF. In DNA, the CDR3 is TGTGCCAGCAGTCTAACCCTGAACACTGAAGCTTTCTTT.